The T cell receptor (beta chain) under discussion was sequenced for a study of beta chain features in type 1 diabetes (dated by TCRdb to the late 2010s). Turning to the overall study: Mean age, gender distribution, total cell number and subset yield were not different between patients and healthy donors. A total of roughly 100,000,000 sorted cells were examined across all samples, and the number of cells per subset was strongly correlated with RNA yield. The study compared TCRB repertoires of sorted circulating CD4+ T cell subsets between recently diagnosed type 1 diabetes patients and matched healthy donors. Regulatory and stem cell-like memory subsets were obtained from only 8 patients and roughly eight healthy donors, while naive and central memory subsets were obtained from all 30 or so donors. General conclusions and limits of the study: Naive, central memory and regulatory TCRB repertoires appeared more similar among patients than among healthy donors. PCR might favor shorter templates, but patient and control samples were amplified and corrected together, so any skew would affect both groups equally. HLA sub-analyses involved small numbers of individuals, so any influence of HLA type on TCRB rearrangement remained unresolved. Type 1 diabetes patients showed a moderate but significant shortening of TCRB CDR3 length in all four CD4+ subsets. Because cDNA was sequenced instead of genomic DNA, highly expressing activated cells could be over-represented, though the groups showed no difference in activation or CD3 levels. Fewer insertions and more nucleotide deletions at VDJ recombination sites were observed in patients with type 1 diabetes, implying thymic rearrangement abnormalities.

Each donor gave one peripheral blood draw, about 110 mL on average, collected into heparinised tubes. Using a panel that included CD45RO, CCR7, CD25, CD127, CD95 and CD27, naive, central memory, regulatory and stem cell-like memory CD4+ T cells were sorted on a BD FACSAria II. Every sorted population had a purity above 98%. Right away, PBMCs were isolated by Lymphoprep density gradient centrifugation and were stained directly, with no culture step. To minimize batch effects, samples were stained and sorted in pairs, one healthy donor with one patient per experiment. The entire amount of isolated RNA was reverse transcribed using the High Capacity cDNA Reverse Transcription Kit, so the sequenced TCRB transcripts were expressed ones. Deep immunoSEQ sequencing was applied to naive, central memory and regulatory T cell samples, giving an average of roughly 3.5 million total reads per sample. Sorted cells were lysed in RLT buffer, and RNA was extracted using DNase-treated RNeasy Micro or Mini kits according to cell number. Each cell subset was processed separately to prevent cross-contamination, with patient and healthy donor samples processed together. TCRB sequences were amplified from cDNA with the immunoSEQ multiplex PCR, producing 87-bp fragments spanning the CDR3 region. Sequencing of the amplicons was done on the Illumina HiSeq platform. In the original analysis: Synthetic template baselines were used to correct PCR bias computationally, reads within Hamming distance 2 were collapsed together, and singletons that could not be merged were discarded. Reads were aligned to IMGT to assign V, D and J genes, CDR3 length, and insertions or deletions at six rearrangement sites. Clonotype counts were normalized to sorted cell number within each subset before computing true diversity and Gini coefficients with the tcR R package. The overlap coefficient, calculated on TCRB nucleotide sequences, was used to quantify repertoire sharing. Out-of-frame TCRB sequences from naive cells were analyzed to stand in for the pre-selection repertoire. Drawn from immuneACCESS, this table holds only the in-frame rearrangements with V and J called that TCRdb kept. Clones are partly lost; checked studies trace under half to an unresolved V gene and leave the rest unexplained. From that table come the V and J calls and clone size; the DNA was used to work out D and trimming. This sample has about 900,000 clones in its table, and roughly 17% of those were observed once. Around 0.02% of the sample rests with the top ten.

CDR1 and CDR2 are drawn from the germline V gene: SGHVS, FQNEAQ. From cysteine to phenylalanine, the CDR3 is 15 amino acids long. Only CDR3 DNA remains: 45 bases, in frame from the first base. V gives up 3 bases and J gives up 6 bases, and the segment between their germline ends measures 15 bases. The sample holds a few counts of this clone. No antigen is known for it. Base qualities are not at hand, and no much larger clone is one base apart. This clonotype originated in a woman aged 18-29 years in good health. The chain joins TRBV7-8 to TRBJ2-4, with a weak D call of TRBD2 (5 bases match). Sequencing used naive CD4+ T cells from blood. Per the publication, the cell subset or site label means: true naive CD4+ T cells. The DNA is as follows: TGTGCCAGCAGCTTCCTACGAGCCGCGGGAAACATTCAGTACTTC. Its product reads: CASSFLRAAGNIQYF.